Listed below are T cell receptor beta chains from one sample, sequenced in a study of human T cells and chemical hapten exposure. MiXCR, run by TCRdb on the RACE reads, gives a single entry per CDR3 protein. The sample has 80,000 to 95,000 distinct CDR3 sequences; approximately 11% are singletons. Here the sequenced sample was whole blood, taken in connection with sensitization to the hapten diphenylcyclopropenone (DPC). The receptors were sampled from a man aged 35 to 55 with alopecia areata. Some clones in this sample may be carry-over from other donors' samples. CDR3s include the opening cysteine and the closing phenylalanine or tryptophan. Only some rows state a clone size, as once, few, many or a class for expanded clones.

clone_size	v_call	j_call	cdr3_length	cdr3_aa
many	TRBV5-1	TRBJ1-2	15	CASSLISGTADGYTF
few	TRBV5-1	TRBJ2-3	15	CASSLLGRGADTQYF
.	TRBV6-2/TRBV6-3	TRBJ1-1	16	CASSYSSLGRDTEAFF
.	TRBV24-1	TRBJ2-5	12	CATSRGQETQYF
.	TRBV3-1	TRBJ1-1	13	CASSPTGAFEAFF
.	TRBV29-1	TRBJ2-1	14	CSVDGQRRRNEQFF
few	TRBV27	TRBJ2-1	14	CASSSWTGGNEQFF
.	TRBV6-6	TRBJ1-6	17	CASMQTMGSSYNSPLHF
few	TRBV6-1	TRBJ1-2	10	CASRNYGYTF
many	TRBV7-9	TRBJ1-4	14	CASSPTGAWEKLFF
.	TRBV6-5	TRBJ1-1	15	CASSSGQGGYTEAFF
few	TRBV11-3	TRBJ2-1	15	CASSPSGGLYNEQFF
.	TRBV7-9	TRBJ1-1	17	CASSLAETPSRDTEAFF
few	TRBV11-1	TRBJ2-5	15	CASSISPYRTETQYF
.	TRBV6-2/TRBV6-3	TRBJ2-1	15	CASSLISGRASEQFF
.	TRBV24-1	TRBJ2-6	15	CATSDRGFGANVLTF
.	TRBV3-1	TRBJ2-1	15	CASSQGAGMFNEQFF
.	TRBV27	TRBJ2-5	15	CASSLSGTLQETQYF
few	TRBV6-1	TRBJ2-5	17	CASSSFWDSHLQETQYF
few	TRBV7-8	TRBJ2-7	14	CASSPQGGGVELRF